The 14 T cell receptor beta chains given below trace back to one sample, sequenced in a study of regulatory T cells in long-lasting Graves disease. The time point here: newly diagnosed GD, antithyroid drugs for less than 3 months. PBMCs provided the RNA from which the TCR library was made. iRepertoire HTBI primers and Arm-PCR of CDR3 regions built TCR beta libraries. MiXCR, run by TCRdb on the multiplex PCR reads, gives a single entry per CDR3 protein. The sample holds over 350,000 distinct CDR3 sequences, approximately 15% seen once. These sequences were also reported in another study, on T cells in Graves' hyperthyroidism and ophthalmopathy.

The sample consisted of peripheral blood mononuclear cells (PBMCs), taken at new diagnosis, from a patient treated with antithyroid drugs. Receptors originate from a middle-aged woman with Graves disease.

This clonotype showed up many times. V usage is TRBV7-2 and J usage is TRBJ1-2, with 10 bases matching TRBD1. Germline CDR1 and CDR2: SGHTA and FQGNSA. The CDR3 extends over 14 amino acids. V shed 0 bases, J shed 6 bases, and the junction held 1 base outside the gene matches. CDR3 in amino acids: CASSLATGGDGYTF. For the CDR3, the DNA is TGTGCCAGCAGCTTAGCGACAGGGGGCGATGGCTACACCTTC.

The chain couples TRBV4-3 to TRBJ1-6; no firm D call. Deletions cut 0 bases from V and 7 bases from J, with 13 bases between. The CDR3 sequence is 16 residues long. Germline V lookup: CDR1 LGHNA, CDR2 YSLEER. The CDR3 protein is CASSQDPSVMNSPLHF. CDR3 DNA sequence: TGCGCCAGCAGCCAAGATCCATCGGTAATGAATTCACCCCTCCACTTT.

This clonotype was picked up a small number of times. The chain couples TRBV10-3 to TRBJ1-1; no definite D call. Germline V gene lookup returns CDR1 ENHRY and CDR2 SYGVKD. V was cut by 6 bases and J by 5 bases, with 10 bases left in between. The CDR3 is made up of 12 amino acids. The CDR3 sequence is CAIRGKDTEAFF. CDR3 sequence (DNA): TGTGCCATCAGGGGAAAGGATACTGAAGCTTTCTTT.

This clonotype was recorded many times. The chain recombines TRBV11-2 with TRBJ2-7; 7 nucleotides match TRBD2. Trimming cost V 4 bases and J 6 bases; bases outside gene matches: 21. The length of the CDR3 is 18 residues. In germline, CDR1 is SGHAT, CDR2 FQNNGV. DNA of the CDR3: TGTGCCAGCAGCTACCCGTCGGCGGGAGCCCCAGGGCAGGGCGAGCAGTACTTC. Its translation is CASSYPSAGAPGQGEQYF.

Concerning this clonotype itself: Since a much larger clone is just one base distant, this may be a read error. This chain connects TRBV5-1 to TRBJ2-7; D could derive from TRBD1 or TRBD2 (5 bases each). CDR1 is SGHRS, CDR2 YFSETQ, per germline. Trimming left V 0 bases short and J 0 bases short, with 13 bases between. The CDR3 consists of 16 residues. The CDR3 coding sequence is TGCGCCAGCAGCTTGGGACGGGGCGCCGACTCCTACGAGCAGTACTTC. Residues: CASSLGRGADSYEQYF.

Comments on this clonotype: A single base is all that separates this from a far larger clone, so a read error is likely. The DNA of the CDR3 is TGTGCCAGCAGTTACTCGGGGATTCGGGGGGCCACTGATGCTTTCTTT. This gives the protein CASSYSGIRGATDAFF. The chain carries TRBV13 and TRBJ1-1; D is possibly TRBD1 (6 bases). The CDR3 runs to 16 residues. Germline V gene sequence: CDR1 PRHDT, CDR2 FYEKMQ (reference sequence).

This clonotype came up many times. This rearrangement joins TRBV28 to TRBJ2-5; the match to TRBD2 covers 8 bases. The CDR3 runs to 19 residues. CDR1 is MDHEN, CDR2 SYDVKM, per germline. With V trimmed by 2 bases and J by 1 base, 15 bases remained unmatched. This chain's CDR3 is CASSLTRGRAGGGQETQYF. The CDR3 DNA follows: TGTGCCAGCAGTTTAACGCGCGGTAGGGCGGGAGGAGGCCAAGAGACCCAGTACTTC.

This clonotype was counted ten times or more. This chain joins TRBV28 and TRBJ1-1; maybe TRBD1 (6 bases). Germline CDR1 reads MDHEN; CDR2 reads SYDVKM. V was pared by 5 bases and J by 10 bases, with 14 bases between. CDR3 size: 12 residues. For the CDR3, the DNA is TGTGCCAGCAGTCGTCCCCAGGGGCCAGCTTTCTTT. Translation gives CASSRPQGPAFF.

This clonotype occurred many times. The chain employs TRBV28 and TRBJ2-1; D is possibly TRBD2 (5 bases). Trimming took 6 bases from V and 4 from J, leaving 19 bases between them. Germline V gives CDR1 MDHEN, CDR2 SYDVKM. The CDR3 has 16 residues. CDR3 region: CASRYRGSGIYNEQFF. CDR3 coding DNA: TGTGCCAGCAGATACAGAGGGTCGGGGATATACAATGAGCAGTTCTTC.

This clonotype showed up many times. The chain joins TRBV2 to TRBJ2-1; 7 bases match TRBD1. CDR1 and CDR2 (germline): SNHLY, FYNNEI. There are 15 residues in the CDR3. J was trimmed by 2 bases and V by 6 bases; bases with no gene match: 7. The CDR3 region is CASRENRGTYNEQFF. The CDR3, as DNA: TGTGCCAGCAGGGAGAACAGGGGTACCTACAATGAGCAGTTCTTC.

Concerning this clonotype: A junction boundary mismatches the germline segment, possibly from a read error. The CDR3 region is CASSPDGGAVLGF. CDR3 nucleotides: TGTGCCAGCAGCCCGGACGGGGGGGCGGTCCTAGGCTTC. V and J are TRBV7-3 and TRBJ2-5; 8 bases agree with TRBD2. Germline V lookup: CDR1 SGHTA, CDR2 FQGTGA. The CDR3 spans 13 residues.

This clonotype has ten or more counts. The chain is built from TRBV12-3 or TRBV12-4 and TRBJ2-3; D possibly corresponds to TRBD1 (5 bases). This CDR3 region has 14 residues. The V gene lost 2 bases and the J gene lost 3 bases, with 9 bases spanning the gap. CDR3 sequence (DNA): TGTGCCAGCAGTTTACAGGGTTGGACAGATACGCAGTATTTT. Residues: CASSLQGWTDTQYF.

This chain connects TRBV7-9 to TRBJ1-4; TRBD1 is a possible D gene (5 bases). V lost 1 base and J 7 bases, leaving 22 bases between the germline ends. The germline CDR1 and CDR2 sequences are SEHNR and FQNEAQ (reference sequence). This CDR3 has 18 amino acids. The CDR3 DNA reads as TGTGCCAGCAGCTTAGTATTACTGTTTGGCAGGGATGTTGAAAAACTGTTTTTT. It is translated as CASSLVLLFGRDVEKLFF.

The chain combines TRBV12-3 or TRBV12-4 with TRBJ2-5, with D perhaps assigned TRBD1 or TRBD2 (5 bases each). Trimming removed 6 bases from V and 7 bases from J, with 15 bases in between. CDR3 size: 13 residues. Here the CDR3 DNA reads TGTGCCAGCAGCCTGGGACGGCAGGCGACCCAGTACTTC. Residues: CASSLGRQATQYF.